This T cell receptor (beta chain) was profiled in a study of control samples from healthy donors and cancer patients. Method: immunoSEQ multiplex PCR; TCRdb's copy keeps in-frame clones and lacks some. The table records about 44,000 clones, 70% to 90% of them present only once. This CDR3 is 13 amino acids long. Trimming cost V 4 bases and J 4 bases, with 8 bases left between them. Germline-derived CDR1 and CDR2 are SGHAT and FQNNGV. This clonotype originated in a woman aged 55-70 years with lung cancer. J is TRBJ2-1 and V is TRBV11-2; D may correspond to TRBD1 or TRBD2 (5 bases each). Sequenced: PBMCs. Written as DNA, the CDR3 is TGTGCCAGCAGCTGGGGGATATACAATGAGCAGTTCTTC. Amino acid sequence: CASSWGIYNEQFF. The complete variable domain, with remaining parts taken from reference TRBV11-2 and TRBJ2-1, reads EAGVAQSPRYKIIEKRQSVAFWCNPISGHATLYWYQQILGQGPKLLIQFQNNGVVDDSQLPKDRFSAERLKGVDSTLKIQPAKLEDSAVYLCASSWGIYNEQFFGPGTRLTVL.